This T cell receptor (beta chain) comes out of a study of T-cell reconstitution after alpha-beta-depleted transplantation in children. During its preparation, the TCRbeta library received unique molecular identifiers. TCRdb ran MiXCR on the PCR reads and lists one entry per CDR3 protein. Of a few hundred thousand distinct CDR3 sequences listed, about 11% are singletons. This clonotype occurred a few times. V was cut by 6 bases and J by 0 bases, with 3 bases left in between. The CDR3 covers 11 residues. Per the germline V gene, CDR1 is SQVTM and CDR2 is ANQGSEA. The source of this sequence is a human donor who donated a stem cell graft to a child with acute myeloid leukemia. This chain connects TRBV29-1 to TRBJ2-1; D remains ambiguous. Sequenced here: PBMCs from the stem cell graft donor, sampled from the stem cell graft. CDR3 in amino acids: CSVVSYNEQFF. The CDR3 DNA sequence: TGCAGCGTAGTCTCCTACAATGAGCAGTTCTTC.